This TCR beta chain was observed in a study of shared clonotypes between healthy human individuals. About this clone itself: Germline and junction disagree at one end, which may indicate a read error.

In the naive CD8 group, cells lacked CD45RO and were positively selected for CCR7, so terminally differentiated effector memory CD45RA+ cells were left out. Germline loops: CDR1 MNHEY, CDR2 SVGAGI. This CDR3 contains 11 residues. The authors distributed each subset's genomic DNA evenly over several immunoSEQ plates. Using immunoSEQ multiplex PCR, the repertoire was profiled, and TCRdb retains in-frame clones only, with some absent. The table records some 2 million clones, about 95% of them present only once. Sequenced material: naive CD8+ T cells sorted from blood. The receptor was isolated from a man younger than 35 in good health. The chain employs TRBV6-5 and TRBJ1-1; D ambiguous. CDR3 sequence: CATSSVGEAFF. CDR3 sequence (DNA): TGTGCCACCAGTTCCGTAGGGGAAGCTTTCTTT.